These 11 T cell receptor beta chains share one sample of origin, sequenced in a study of T cells expressing NK-cell markers. TCRdb reprocessed the 5' RACE reads and stores each CDR3 protein as one record, lacking DNA. The table for this sample gives 160,000 or so distinct CDR3 sequences. The sample taken for sequencing was blood T cells: a sorted CD56 or NKG2C T cell subset, CD4+ or CD8+ T cells, or bulk PBMC T cells (not recorded which). Source of these receptors: a woman aged 18 to 69 in good health.

V and J are TRBV24-1 and TRBJ1-6; absent DNA, TCRdb's TRBD1 call cannot be checked. Germline values: CDR1 KGHDR, CDR2 SFDVKD. This CDR3 comprises 15 residues. CDR3: CATPGICSYNSPLHF.

The chain couples TRBV4-1 to TRBJ2-1; TCRdb names TRBD2, which stays unverified in the absence of DNA. The CDR3 extends over 16 amino acids. Per germline, CDR1 MGHRA and CDR2 YSYEKL. CDR3 region: CASRLREAGVGNEQFF.

The rearrangement links TRBV20-1 to TRBJ1-1. CDR1 and CDR2 (germline): DFQATT, SNEGSKA (reference sequence). CDR3 length: 14 residues. The CDR3 is CSACILRRNTEAFF.

The chain uses TRBV7-3 and TRBJ2-2. Germline assignment: CDR1 SGHTA and CDR2 FQGTGA. The CDR3 sequence is 16 residues long. The CDR3 loop is CASSSIPPSTSGELFF. The whole variable domain, filled in from reference TRBV7-3 and TRBJ2-2, reads GAGVSQTPSNKVTEKGKYVELRCDPISGHTALYWYRQSLGQGPEFLIYFQGTGAADDSGLPNDRFFAVRPEGSVSTLKIQRTERGDSAVYLCASSSIPPSTSGELFFGEGSRLTVL.

The chain employs TRBV27 and TRBJ2-7; TCRdb lists TRBD2, though no DNA is available to test this call. CDR3 length: 16 amino acids. From germline, CDR1 is MNHEY and CDR2 SMNVEV (reference sequence). CDR3 amino acids: CASSLSPGGRGYEQYF.

CDR3 sequence reads: CASSRTLGGETQYF. This sequence joins TRBV6-1 and TRBJ2-5; TCRdb proposes TRBD1, but this gene call is untestable without DNA. This CDR3 spans 14 amino acids. Germline V lookup: CDR1 MNHNS, CDR2 SASEGT.

This chain joins TRBV20-1 and TRBJ2-3; TCRdb reports TRBD2, a call that lacks DNA to check it against. CDR3 length: 17 amino acids. Germline assignment: CDR1 DFQATT and CDR2 SNEGSKA (reference sequence). The chain's CDR3 is CSARQPGLAGGSDTQYF.

The V gene is TRBV3-1, the J gene TRBJ1-2. The CDR3 is 14 amino acids. Germline-derived CDR1 and CDR2 are LGHDT and YNNKEL (reference sequence). CDR3 sequence reads: CASSQDQANYGYTF.

The chain uses TRBV29-1 and TRBJ1-2. CDR1 and CDR2 from the germline V gene are SQVTM and ANQGSEA. The CDR3 covers 12 residues. This CDR3 is CSVSRGSGGYTF.

The rearrangement links TRBV2 to TRBJ2-7; as DNA is missing, the TRBD1 call by TCRdb cannot be tested. The CDR3 has 16 residues. CDR1 SNHLY and CDR2 FYNNEI come from the germline V gene. CDR3 region: CASSDPGQASSYEQYF.

J is TRBJ2-5 and V is TRBV4-1; the TCRdb D gene call, TRBD1, has no DNA to confirm it. The V gene's germline CDR1 is MGHRA and CDR2 YSYEKL. The CDR3 contains 17 residues. CDR3 sequence: CASSQETDRAVWETQYF.